These 21 T cell receptor beta chains share one sample of origin, sequenced in a study of blood T cell repertoires in COVID-19. Assay used: immunoSEQ multiplex PCR; TCRdb lists only in-frame clones, some missing. The sample contains roughly 150,000 clones, more than 85% of which appear only once. Input material: peripheral blood. The receptor source for this set is a woman in her sixties with COVID-19, enrolled during active disease.

The rearrangement joins TRBV3-1 (or the pseudogene TRBV3-2) to TRBJ2-3, with D possibly TRBD2 on 6 matching bases. CDR1 is LGHDT, CDR2 YNNKEL, per germline (reference sequence). V lost 7 bases and J 5 bases, leaving 19 bases between the germline ends. The CDR3 length is 15 residues. In DNA form, the CDR3 reads TGTGCCAGCAACAACGTAAGACTAGTTGGAGATACGCAGTATTTT. Its translation is CASNNVRLVGDTQYF.

The rearrangement uses TRBV7-5 and TRBJ1-2; the table names TRBD1, a call not compared with the DNA. TRBV7-5 is flagged as a pseudogene. This CDR3 region has 15 residues. The CDR3, as DNA: TGTGCCAGAATTAGCGACAGGGGGCACAACTATGGCTACACCTTC. Translation: CARISDRGHNYGYTF.

V usage is TRBV5-5 and J usage is TRBJ1-6; 7 nucleotides align to TRBD1. The V gene's germline CDR1 is SGHKS and CDR2 YYEKEE (reference sequence). This CDR3 comprises 14 residues. Unmatched junction bases numbered 7, after V lost 5 bases and J lost 8 bases. In DNA, the CDR3 is TGTGCCAGCAGTTACCGACAGGGTGATTCACCCCTCCACTTT. It specifies CASSYRQGDSPLHF.

The genes are TRBV2 and TRBJ1-6; D not resolved. Germline CDR1 SNHLY, CDR2 FYNNEI. This CDR3 has 17 amino acids. The germline V and J ends were trimmed by 2 bases and 0 bases, with 11 bases remaining between them. The CDR3 spells CASSEMRYSSYNSPLHF. CDR3 DNA sequence: TGTGCCAGCAGTGAAATGCGCTACAGCTCCTATAATTCACCCCTCCACTTT.

The J gene is TRBJ1-4, the V gene TRBV30; 8 bases match TRBD1. J gave up 7 bases and V 3 bases, and 7 bases lay outside the gene matches. The CDR3 consists of 14 residues. Germline CDR1 reads GTSNPN; CDR2 reads SVGIG (reference sequence). CDR3 in amino acids: CAWRNTGGGEKLFF. The DNA of the CDR3 is TGTGCCTGGAGAAACACAGGGGGAGGTGAAAAACTGTTTTTT.

The chain joins TRBV27 to TRBJ1-5, with 8 nucleotides matching TRBD1. Germline loops: CDR1 MNHEY, CDR2 SMNVEV (reference sequence). Trimming cost V 5 bases and J 6 bases; bases outside gene matches: 6. This CDR3 comprises 14 residues. The chain's CDR3 is CASSPSTGAQPQHF. The DNA of the CDR3 is TGTGCCAGCAGTCCTTCGACAGGGGCTCAGCCCCAGCATTTT.

A few counts support this clone. V usage is TRBV11-3 and J usage is TRBJ2-7; D might be TRBD1 (6 bases). Germline V lookup: CDR1 SGHNT, CDR2 YENEEA. Trimming cost V 5 bases and J 4 bases, with 9 bases left between them. The CDR3 is 12 amino acids. This CDR3 is CASSVTGYEQYF. CDR3 sequence (DNA): TGTGCCAGCAGCGTTACAGGGTACGAGCAGTACTTC.

The rearrangement uses TRBV2 and TRBJ1-2; tentatively, D is TRBD1 (5 bases). This CDR3 is built from 14 residues. Germline CDR1 SNHLY, CDR2 FYNNEI. Trimming pared 6 bases from V and 8 bases from J, leaving 19 bases between. The CDR3 sequence: CASSAIAPRGGYTF. DNA of the CDR3: TGTGCCAGCAGCGCTATAGCGCCCCGGGGGGGCTACACCTTC.

This chain joins TRBV6-2 or TRBV6-3 and TRBJ2-3; D is unresolved. Germline V lookup: CDR1 MNHEY, CDR2 SVGEGT. This CDR3 is built from 14 residues. V was pared by 0 bases and J by 2 bases, with 6 bases between. The DNA for the CDR3 is TGTGCCAGCAGTTACTCGAGCCACACAGATACGCAGTATTTT. It is translated as CASSYSSHTDTQYF.

V gene TRBV7-3 combines with J gene TRBJ1-3; D not resolved. V lost 5 bases and J 7 bases, leaving 9 bases between the germline ends. The CDR3 length is 12 residues. The V gene's germline CDR1 is SGHTA and CDR2 FQGTGA. The CDR3 DNA is TGTGCCAGCAGCCCTGGAGGGAACACCATATATTTT. Translated, it gives CASSPGGNTIYF.

V and J are TRBV6-5 and TRBJ1-2; TRBD1 might be the D (6 bases). Trimming cost V 6 bases and J 8 bases, with 16 bases left between them. CDR1 and CDR2 from the germline V gene are MNHEY and SVGAGI. The CDR3 has 13 amino acids. CDR3 amino acids: CASSSDRKYGYTF. The CDR3 bases are TGTGCCAGCAGCTCCGACAGGAAATACGGCTACACCTTC.

As concerns this clone: This sample also contains other DNA sequences that code for the same CDR3. V gene TRBV6-5 combines with J gene TRBJ1-1; the D gene is possibly TRBD1 (5 bases). The CDR3 runs 15 residues. The germline V gene has CDR1 MNHEY and CDR2 SVGAGI. Trimming removed 0 bases at V and 0 bases at J, with 8 bases between. In nucleotides, the CDR3 is TGTGCCAGCAGTTACTCGGCAGGGATGAACACTGAAGCTTTCTTT. Its protein product is CASSYSAGMNTEAFF.

The chain combines TRBV7-2 with TRBJ2-7; D might be TRBD1 (6 bases). Germline lookup yields CDR1 SGHTA and CDR2 FQGNSA. The CDR3 length is 15 residues. With 4 bases removed from V and 6 bases from J, the gap between germline ends came to 19 bases. The CDR3, as DNA: TGTGCCAGCAGCTCCACTATACAGGGAATGGGCGAGCAGTACTTC. Residues: CASSSTIQGMGEQYF.

In its sample, this clone was seen a few times. V usage is TRBV29-1 and J usage is TRBJ1-2; TRBD1 might be the D (5 bases). CDR3 length: 13 residues. In germline, CDR1 is SQVTM, CDR2 ANQGSEA. Trimming stripped 4 bases from V and 7 bases from J, with 16 bases between. The chain's CDR3 is CSVGSMGQGGYTF. In DNA, the CDR3 is TGCAGCGTTGGGTCGATGGGGCAAGGTGGCTACACCTTC. Looking up the rest from reference TRBV29-1 and TRBJ1-2 gives the full variable domain: SAVISQKPSRDICQRGTSLTIQCQVDSQVTMMFWYRQQPGQSLTLIATANQGSEATYESGFVIDKFPISRPNLTFSTLTVSNMSPEDSSIYLCSVGSMGQGGYTFGSGTRLTVV.

This chain uses TRBV29-1 with TRBJ1-1, with a weak D call TRBD1 (5 bases). The ends were cut back, 1 base at V and 5 bases at J, with 14 bases in the middle. The CDR3 consists of 14 residues. The germline gives CDR1 SQVTM, CDR2 ANQGSEA. The CDR3 bases are TGCAGCGTTGAAGTCGGGGGGAGCGGGACTGAAGCTTTCTTT. Amino acids: CSVEVGGSGTEAFF.

The genes are TRBV11-2 and TRBJ2-7, with D perhaps matching TRBD1 (6 bases). This CDR3 comprises 15 residues. The germline V gene has CDR1 SGHAT and CDR2 FQNNGV. Trimming stripped 5 bases from V and 0 bases from J, with 14 bases between. In DNA, the CDR3 is TGTGCCAGCAGCCCGGGGACATGGGGCTCCTACGAGCAGTACTTC. Translated, it gives CASSPGTWGSYEQYF.

This chain joins TRBV5-1 and TRBJ1-3; possibly TRBD1 for D (5 bases). Germline CDR1 SGHRS, CDR2 YFSETQ. The V end lost 1 base, the J end lost 3 bases, and 11 bases lay between the germline ends. CDR3 length: 15 residues. This chain's CDR3 is CASSLQGVVGNTIYF. The CDR3 nucleotides are TGCGCCAGCAGCTTGCAGGGTGTAGTTGGAAACACCATATATTTT.

DNA of the CDR3: TGTGCCAGCAGCCGACAGGCCCTCTACGAGCAGTACTTC. This encodes CASSRQALYEQYF. The chain links TRBV7-9 to TRBJ2-7; maybe TRBD1 (6 bases). This CDR3 has 13 residues. Trimming removed 5 bases from V and 3 bases from J, with 11 bases in between. CDR1 and CDR2 (germline): SEHNR, FQNEAQ (reference sequence).

The V and J genes are TRBV7-6 and TRBJ1-2, with D perhaps TRBD1 (6 bases). The CDR3 has 14 amino acids. Germline values: CDR1 SGHVS, CDR2 FNYEAQ. The V gene lost 1 base and the J gene lost 9 bases, with 15 bases spanning the gap. CDR3 coding DNA: TGTGCCAGCAGCTTAGGAGGGGCAGGGGATCGCTACACCTTC. Protein: CASSLGGAGDRYTF.

This sequence joins TRBV5-6 and TRBJ1-2; possibly TRBD1 for D (6 bases). The V gene lost 3 bases and the J gene lost 5 bases, with 11 bases spanning the gap. The CDR3 is made up of 13 amino acids. Germline V CDR1 and CDR2: SGHDT, YYEEEE. CDR3: CASSSTGNYGYTF. CDR3 bases: TGTGCCAGCAGCTCTACAGGGAATTATGGCTACACCTTC.

The chain employs TRBV7-9 and TRBJ2-1, with D unresolved. The germline CDR1 and CDR2 sequences are SEHNR and FQNEAQ (reference sequence). The CDR3 length is 14 residues. Trimming took off 5 bases at V and 5 bases at J, with 13 bases between the two ends. CDR3 coding DNA: TGTGCCAGCAGCCACACGATTCGCAACAATGAGCAGTTCTTC. It is translated as CASSHTIRNNEQFF.